A selection of T cell receptor beta chains follows, all from one sample in a study of cytomegalovirus exposure and HLA in healthy donors. Here immunoSEQ multiplex PCR was the method, and the copy in TCRdb shows in-frame clones only, minus some. This sample has more than 55,000 clones, with 80% to 90% found just once. The source material was PBMCs. Receptor source: a woman between 18 and 30 years old in good health and CMV-seronegative. CDR3s include the opening cysteine and the closing phenylalanine or tryptophan.

V | CDR3
TRBV7-8 | CASTTGDPSYEQYF
TRBV10-3 | CAISESTDYNEQFF
TRBV4-3 | CASSLARGGLGMYEQYF
TRBV9 | CASGQTSVDTGELFF
TRBV4-3 | CASSQDLTGNYEQYF
TRBV4-2 | CASSQDEGTDYQPQHF
TRBV6-1 | CASSETGSVSQPQHF
TRBV6-5 | CASSTMGGQGQPQHF
TRBV11-2 | CASSLPRTSGSQETQYF
TRBV6-7 | CASRHRDRVYNEQFF
TRBV29-1 | CSAQVPGGNEQFF
TRBV7-9 | CASSLVGIRGANYGYTF
TRBV18 | CASSPETGKSYEQYF
TRBV11-2 | CASSLEFGGVAKNIQYF
TRBV30 | CAWSLGVSGANVLTF
TRBV7-3 | CASSLTGYSYEQYF
TRBV6-5 | CASSYTGQGAEAFF
TRBV28 | CASGQGGHYSPLHF
TRBV5-4 | CASSSRLAGGTDTQYF
TRBV19 | CASSVRNTEAFF
TRBV2 | CASRKDRDRYQPQHF
TRBV7-8 | CASSSQGDRDYGYTF
TRBV28 | CASSLLSGWGTDTQYF
TRBV5-6 | CASSLASVNEKLFF
TRBV4-3 | CASSQGGGSYNEQFF
TRBV5-1 | CASSLAGTASNTGELFF
TRBV15 | CATSTGLLATNEKLFF
TRBV9 | CASSVVAGGGEQFF
TRBV6-6 | CASTYGYSYEQYF
TRBV6-5 | CASRIYFNTEAFF
TRBV27 | CASSPSWGTGRTGNTIYF
TRBV2 | CASSAAYEQYF
TRBV15 | CATSRALAGDTDTQYF
TRBV4-1 | CASSPVPGTHQPQHF
TRBV19 | CASSPQIDTLGTEAFF
TRBV9 | CASSPQGSEAFF
TRBV27 | CASSSRLAGDTQYF
TRBV2 | CASRNVGLADRTGELFF
TRBV4-3 | CASSQGPSGSSYSTDTQYF
TRBV10-3 | CAISKRQGNDTQYF
TRBV9 | CASSVAHGGRAEAFF
TRBV5-6 | CASRSRLLSTDTQYF
TRBV28 | CASSTLDRETTEAFF
TRBV4-3 | CASSQDRQGGVVNEQFF
TRBV5-1 | CASSLRTSGTYEQFF
TRBV7-4 | CASSSIHLGRENQPQHF
TRBV5-6 | CASSLGWAGNNEQFF
TRBV12-5 | CASGRRDRLDESNQPQHF
TRBV28 | CASKEGAEETQYF
TRBV5-1 | CASSLGQENQPQHF
TRBV2 | CASGDSGHSGANVLTF
TRBV30 | CAWSELNTGELFF
TRBV14 | CASSQDIWGRGDPEAFF
TRBV19 | CASSNTGGPSTDTQYF
TRBV28 | CASSVQGDYEQYF
TRBV28 | CASSSPGTGAYEQYF